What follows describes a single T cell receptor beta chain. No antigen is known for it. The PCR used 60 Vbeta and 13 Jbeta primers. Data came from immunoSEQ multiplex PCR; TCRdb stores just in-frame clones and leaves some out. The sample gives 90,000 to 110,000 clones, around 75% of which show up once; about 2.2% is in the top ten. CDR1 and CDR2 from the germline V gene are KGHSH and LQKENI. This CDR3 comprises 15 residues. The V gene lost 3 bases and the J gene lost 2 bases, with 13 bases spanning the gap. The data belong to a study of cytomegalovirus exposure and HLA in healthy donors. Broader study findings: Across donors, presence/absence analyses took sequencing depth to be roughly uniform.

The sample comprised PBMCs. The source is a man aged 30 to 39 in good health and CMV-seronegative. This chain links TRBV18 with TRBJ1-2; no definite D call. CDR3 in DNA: TGTGCCAGCTCACCCCCGGGAGGCGCCAACTATGGCTACACCTTC. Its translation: CASSPPGGANYGYTF.